This TCR beta chain was identified during a study of CD8 T cells in ankylosing spondylitis. Study observations and caveats: Matched ankylosing spondylitis synovial fluid reportedly contained a significantly enriched population of disease-linked clones. Seemingly distinctive of ankylosing spondylitis blood was a TCR beta motif formed by eight highly homologous variants. Disease-associated clonotypes exhibited CD8+ identity and were relatively infrequent in peripheral blood.

In regard to this clonotype: Its antigen remains unidentified.

The CDR3 sequence is 14 residues long. V lost 0 bases and J lost 7, with 13 bases in between. Germline lookup yields CDR1 LGHDT and CDR2 YNNKEL (reference sequence). Each TCR beta library was made by quantitative 5'-RACE that incorporated molecular barcodes. MiXCR was run by TCRdb on the 5' RACE reads, yielding one entry per CDR3 protein. Among roughly 300,000 distinct CDR3 sequences listed, 7% to 9% were seen once. This TCR came from a male donor with ankylosing spondylitis. Sequencing used blood, either unsorted or a sorted T cell fraction (not recorded which). The chain carries TRBV3-1 and TRBJ2-7; D might be TRBD1 (6 bases). As DNA, the CDR3 is TGTGCCAGCAGCCAAGAAGGACAGCCTTGGGAGCAGTACTTC. Residues: CASSQEGQPWEQYF.